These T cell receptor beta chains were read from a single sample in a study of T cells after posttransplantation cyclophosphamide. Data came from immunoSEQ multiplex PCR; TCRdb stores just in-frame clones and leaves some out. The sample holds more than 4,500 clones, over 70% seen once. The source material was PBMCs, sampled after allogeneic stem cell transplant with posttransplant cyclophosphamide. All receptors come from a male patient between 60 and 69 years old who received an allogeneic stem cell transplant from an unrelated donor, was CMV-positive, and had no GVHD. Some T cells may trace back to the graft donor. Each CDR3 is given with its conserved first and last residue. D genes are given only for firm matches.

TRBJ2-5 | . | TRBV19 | TGTGCCAGTAGTAACCAGGGTCTGGAGACCCAGTACTTC | CASSNQGLETQYF
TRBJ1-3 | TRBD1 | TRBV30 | TGTGCCTGGAGTATCGGACAGGCGGGGGGAAACACCATATATTTT | CAWSIGQAGGNTIYF
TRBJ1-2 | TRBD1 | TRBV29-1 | TGCAGCGTTTTAGGACAGGGGTTGAATGGCTACACCTTC | CSVLGQGLNGYTF
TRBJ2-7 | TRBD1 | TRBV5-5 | TGTGCCAGCAGTACCGACAGGGGGGATATGTACGAGCAGTACTTC | CASSTDRGDMYEQYF
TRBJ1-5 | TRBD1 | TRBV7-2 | TGTGCCAGCAGCCCCGCAGGGGGATACAATCAGCCCCAGCATTTT | CASSPAGGYNQPQHF
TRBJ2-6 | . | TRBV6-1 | TGTGCCAGCAGGGAACAGGTATCCAACGTCCTGACTTTC | CASREQVSNVLTF
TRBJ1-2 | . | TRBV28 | TGTGCCAGCAGTTTCCGTACAGGAGCTAACTATGGCTACACCTTC | CASSFRTGANYGYTF
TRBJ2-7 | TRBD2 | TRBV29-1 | TGCAGCGTTGCCGGCCCAGGCGGGAGCTTTGACGAGCAGTACTTC | CSVAGPGGSFDEQYF
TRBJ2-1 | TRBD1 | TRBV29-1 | TGCAGCGTGGCCGGGACAGCTTTATACAATGAGCAGTTCTTC | CSVAGTALYNEQFF
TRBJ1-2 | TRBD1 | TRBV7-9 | TGTGCCAGCAGCGACAGGGGGGCTCCGGGGAATGGCTACACCTTC | CASSDRGAPGNGYTF